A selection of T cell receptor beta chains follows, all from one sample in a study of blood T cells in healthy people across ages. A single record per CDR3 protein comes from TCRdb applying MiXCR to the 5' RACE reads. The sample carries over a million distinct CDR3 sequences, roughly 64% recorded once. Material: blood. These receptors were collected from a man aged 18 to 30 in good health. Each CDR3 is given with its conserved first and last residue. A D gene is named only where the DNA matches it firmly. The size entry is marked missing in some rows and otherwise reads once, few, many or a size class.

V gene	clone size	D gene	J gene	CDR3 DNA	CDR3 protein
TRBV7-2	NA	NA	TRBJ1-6	TGTGCCAGCAGCTTATCGCCCACCACTTATAATTCACCCCTCCACTTT	CASSLSPTTYNSPLHF
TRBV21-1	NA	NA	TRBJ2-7	TGTGCCAGCAGCACCTACCGGGGGGTCCACGAGCAGTACTTC	CASSTYRGVHEQYF
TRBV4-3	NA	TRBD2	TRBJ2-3	TGCGCCAGCAGCCAAGTAGGACTAGCGGGGGGCTCAGATACGCAGTATTTT	CASSQVGLAGGSDTQYF
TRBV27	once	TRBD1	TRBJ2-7	TGTGCCAGCAGTTCCCTATCGATCCAGGGGGCGCGCGGCGAGCAGTACTTC	CASSSLSIQGARGEQYF
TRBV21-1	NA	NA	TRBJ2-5	TGTGCCAGCAGCGAAGCGGACGAGTATGAGGGAGAGACCCAGTACTTC	CASSEADEYEGETQYF
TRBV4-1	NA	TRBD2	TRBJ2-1	TGCGCCAGCAGCCAAGATCCTAGCGGGTACAATGAGCAGTTCTTC	CASSQDPSGYNEQFF
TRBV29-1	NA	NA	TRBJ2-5	TGCAGCGTTGGTCGTAGGGCCAAAGAGACCCAGTACTTC	CSVGRRAKETQYF
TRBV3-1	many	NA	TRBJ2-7	TGTGCCAGCAGCCATGGTAGCTCCTACGAGCAGTACTTC	CASSHGSSYEQYF
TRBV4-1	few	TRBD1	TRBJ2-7	TGCGCCAGCAGGAGGTCGACAGGGGGAACTTACGAGCAGTACTTC	CASRRSTGGTYEQYF
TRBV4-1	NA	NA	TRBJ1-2	TGCGCCAGCAGGCCAAGATGGTACCAGGGTATGGGGGGCTACACCTTC	CASRPRWYQGMGGYTF
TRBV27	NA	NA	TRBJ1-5	TGTGCCAGCAGTTCAAGGGAATCTCATCAGCCCCAGCATTTT	CASSSRESHQPQHF
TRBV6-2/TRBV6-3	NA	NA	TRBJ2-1	TGTGCCAGCAGTGAGGTCGGGCATAGCGGAGCCTACAATGAGCAGTTCTTC	CASSEVGHSGAYNEQFF
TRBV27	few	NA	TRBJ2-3	TGTGCCAGCAGCCAAAACGGGAATACGCAGTATTTT	CASSQNGNTQYF
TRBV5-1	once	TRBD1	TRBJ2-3	TGCGCCAGCAGCTTAACCGGGACAGATTTAGATACGCAGTATTTT	CASSLTGTDLDTQYF
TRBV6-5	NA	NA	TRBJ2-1	TGTGCCAGCAGTTACATTTGGGGGGAGGAGGAGCAGTTCTTC	CASSYIWGEEEQFF
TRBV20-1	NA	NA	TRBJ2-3	TGCAGTGCTCACCTAGCTGGTACAGATACGCAGTATTTT	CSAHLAGTDTQYF
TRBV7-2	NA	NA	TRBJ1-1	TGTGCCCGCAGCTTAGCGCGGGACACTGAAGCTTTCTTT	CARSLARDTEAFF
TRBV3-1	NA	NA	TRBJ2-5	TGTGCCAGCAGCCAAGACGCTACAGCCCAAGAGACCCAGTACTTC	CASSQDATAQETQYF
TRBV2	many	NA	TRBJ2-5	TGTGCCAGCAAGTTGGTAATAGCATCGGAGACCCAGTACTTC	CASKLVIASETQYF
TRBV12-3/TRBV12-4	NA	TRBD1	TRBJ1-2	TGTGCCAGCACTCTGGGGACAGTAGTTGATGGCTACACCTTC	CASTLGTVVDGYTF
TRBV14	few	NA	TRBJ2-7	TGTGCCAGCAGGAACAACGGACTGGACGAGCAGTACTTC	CASRNNGLDEQYF
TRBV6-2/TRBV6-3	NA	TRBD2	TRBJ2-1	TGTGCCAGCATATCGCGGGAGGGCCCCTACAATGAGCAGTTCTTC	CASISREGPYNEQFF
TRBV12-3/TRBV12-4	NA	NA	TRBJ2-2	TGTGCCAGCGGGGGGAAGGGCACCGGGGAGCTGTTTTTT	CASGGKGTGELFF
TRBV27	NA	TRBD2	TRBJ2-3	TGTGCCAGCAGAACTAGCGGGGGTCAGTATTTT	CASRTSGGQYF
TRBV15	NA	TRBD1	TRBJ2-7	TGTGCCACCAGCAGAGGTGGACAGGGGAACGAGCAGTACTTC	CATSRGGQGNEQYF
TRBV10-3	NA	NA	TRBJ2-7	TGTGCCATCAGTGATGGGAGGTCCGGCTACGAGCAGTACTTC	CAISDGRSGYEQYF
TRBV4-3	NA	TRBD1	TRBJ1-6	TGCGCCAGCAGCCAAGTGACAGGGAGTACCTATAATTCACCCCTCCACTTT	CASSQVTGSTYNSPLHF
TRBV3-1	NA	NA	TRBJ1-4	TGTGCCAGCAGCCCGGGGCCTGAAGGAAAACTGTTTTTT	CASSPGPEGKLFF
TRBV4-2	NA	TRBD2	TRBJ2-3	TGTGCCAGCAGCCAAGATGTTAGAAGCGGGAGACCGAGTAAGGGTACAGATACGCAGTATTTT	CASSQDVRSGRPSKGTDTQYF
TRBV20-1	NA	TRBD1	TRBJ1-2	TGCAGCGCGACAGGGTGCTACACCTTC	CSATGCYTF
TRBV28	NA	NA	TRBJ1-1	TGTGCCAGCAACGCTTTCAGCACTGAAGCTTTCTTT	CASNAFSTEAFF
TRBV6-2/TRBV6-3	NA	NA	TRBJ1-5	TGTGCCAGCAGTTACGGGAACGGGAATCAGCCCCAGCATTTT	CASSYGNGNQPQHF
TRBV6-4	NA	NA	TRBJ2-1	TGTGCCAGCAACCGAGGGGACGGTAGCTCCTACAATGAGCAGTTCTTC	CASNRGDGSSYNEQFF
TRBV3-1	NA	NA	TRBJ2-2	TGTGCCAGCAGCCTCCGAGGGACCCAGAGGGGACCCGGGGAGCTGTTTTTT	CASSLRGTQRGPGELFF
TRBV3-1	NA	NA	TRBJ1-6	TGTGCCAGCAGCCAAGCAGGAGACTATAATTCACCCCTCCACTTT	CASSQAGDYNSPLHF
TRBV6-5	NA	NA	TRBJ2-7	TGTGCCAGCAGACCCTTCTTGGGGGACTACGAGCAGTACTTC	CASRPFLGDYEQYF
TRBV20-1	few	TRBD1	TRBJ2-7	TGCAGTGCTGGTGAGGGGGCGTTCGACGAGCAGTACTTC	CSAGEGAFDEQYF
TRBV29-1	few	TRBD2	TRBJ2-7	TGCAGCGTTAACCTAGCGGGTAAGGCCTACGAGCAGTACTTC	CSVNLAGKAYEQYF
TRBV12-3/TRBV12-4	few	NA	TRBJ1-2	TGTGCCAGCAGTCCTGGACTGAGTAACTATGGCTACACCTTC	CASSPGLSNYGYTF
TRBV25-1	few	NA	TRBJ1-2	TGTGCCAGCAGTGAAACGTCAGGGGAGTTTCATGGCTACACCTTC	CASSETSGEFHGYTF
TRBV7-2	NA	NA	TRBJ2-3	TGTGCCAGCAGCTTGGAATTTACAGATACGCAGTATTTT	CASSLEFTDTQYF
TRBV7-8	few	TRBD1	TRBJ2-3	TGTGCCAGCAGCACGGCCGGGACAGGGGGCACAGATACGCAGTATTTT	CASSTAGTGGTDTQYF
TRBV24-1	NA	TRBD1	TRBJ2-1	TGTGCCACCAGTGATCACGGGACAGGGATAGCGGGCGGCAATGAGCAGTTCTTC	CATSDHGTGIAGGNEQFF